This T cell receptor beta chain emerged from a study of CD8+ T cells in alopecia areata. Overall study findings and caveats: Clonality exceeded that of normal scalp in lesional scalp, most notably in alopecia totalis/universalis.

Germline CDR1 reads SGHDT; CDR2 reads YYEEEE. The CDR3 totals 13 residues. J lost 4 bases, V lost 4 bases, and 3 bases had no gene match. Notes on this clone: Its antigen is currently unknown.

Sequencing used cDNA as its template, made by extracting RNA and reverse transcribing it. Measured with immunoSEQ multiplex PCR; TCRdb has only the in-frame clones, and not every one. The sample consists of over 85,000 clones, 35% to 50% of them appearing once. Sequenced input: CD4+ T cells sorted from blood. The chain uses TRBV5-6 and TRBJ2-7, with 9 bases matching TRBD1. This receptor was identified in a human donor with alopecia areata. The chain's CDR3 is CASSRTGVYEQYF. The CDR3 nucleotides read TGTGCCAGCAGCCGGACAGGGGTGTACGAGCAGTACTTC.